This T cell receptor (beta chain) derives from a study of a mutant IDH1 vaccine in newly diagnosed glioma. Study-wide background: The start of vaccination came 4-6 weeks after radiotherapy alone, or with temozolomide cycles. Study results and caveats: 93.3% of patients showed vaccine-induced immune responses across multiple MHC alleles.

This CDR3 is 15 amino acids long. The ends lost 2 bases at V and 2 bases at J; junction bases unmatched: 5. Germline-derived CDR1 and CDR2 are MNHNS and SASEGT. Time point meaning: week 23, last vaccination. Doses consisted of 300 ug of mutant IDH1 20-mer peptide each, paired with topical imiquimod. On this clone itself: Its antigen remains unknown.

TCRdb's copy holds only in-frame clones and misses some; the assay was immunoSEQ multiplex PCR. The data hold about 30,000 clones, with over 75% observed a single time. V is TRBV6-1 and J is TRBJ2-7; 8 nucleotides match TRBD1. The sequence was obtained from a middle-aged man with glioma. The source material was PBMCs, sampled from a glioma patient whose treatment included an IDH1 peptide vaccine. In DNA form, the CDR3 reads TGTGCCAGCAGTGAAATACAGGGGGGTCCCTACGAGCAGTACGTC. This encodes CASSEIQGGPYEQYV.